These 19 T cell receptor beta chains originate from one sample sequenced in a study of T cell responses to AZD1222 COVID-19 vaccine. Clones were sequenced by immunoSEQ multiplex PCR, and TCRdb holds only the in-frame ones, with some missing. Among 87,000 or so clones listed, nearly 90% were seen once. The input for sequencing was peripheral blood, taken on day 0 of AZD1222 vaccination. Source of these receptors: an adult in good health.

The chain combines TRBV5-1 with TRBJ2-1; the D is unclear. This CDR3 spans 12 amino acids. Germline V gene lookup returns CDR1 SGHRS and CDR2 YFSETQ. The V end was cut by 5 bases, the J end by 5 bases, with 8 bases between. The CDR3 here is CASSWHNNEQFF. The CDR3 DNA is TGCGCCAGCAGTTGGCATAACAATGAGCAGTTCTTC. Full variable domain (outside the CDR3, taken from reference TRBV5-1 and TRBJ2-1): KAGVTQTPRYLIKTRGQQVTLSCSPISGHRSVSWYQQTPGQGLQFLFEYFSETQRNKGNFPGRFSGRQFSNSRSEMNVSTLELGDSALYLCASSWHNNEQFFGPGTRLTVL.

The V gene is TRBV4-1, the J gene TRBJ1-1; a possible D gene is TRBD1 (5 bases). From germline, CDR1 is MGHRA and CDR2 YSYEKL. CDR3 length equals 15 residues. With 8 bases removed from V and 1 base from J, the gap between germline ends came to 17 bases. The chain's CDR3 is CASGRGLGGNTEAFF. In DNA, the CDR3 is TGCGCCAGCGGTCGGGGGTTGGGGGGGAACACTGAAGCTTTCTTT.

This chain uses TRBV29-1 with TRBJ1-1; possible D gene TRBD1, 6 bases. Germline CDR1 and CDR2: SQVTM and ANQGSEA. V was pared by 0 bases and J by 1 base, with 9 bases between. The length of the CDR3 is 14 residues. The CDR3 nucleotides read TGCAGCGTTGAAGACTTACAGGGGAACACTGAAGCTTTCTTT. Its translation: CSVEDLQGNTEAFF.

The rearrangement joins TRBV5-1 to TRBJ2-2; D is undetermined. V lost 0 bases, J lost 6 bases, and 6 bases lay in between. The germline CDR1 and CDR2 sequences are SGHRS and YFSETQ. This CDR3 has 13 amino acids. CDR3 bases: TGCGCCAGCAGCTTGGGGGTAGCCGGGGAGCTGTTTTTT. Protein product: CASSLGVAGELFF.

The rearrangement uses TRBV11-2 and TRBJ2-7; tentatively, D is TRBD2 (5 bases). CDR1 is SGHAT and CDR2 is FQNNGV in the germline V gene. Between the trimmed V and J ends, which lost 4 bases and 5 bases, there was a span of 15 bases. The CDR3 totals 14 residues. CDR3 sequence reads: CASSSTTGSHEQYF. CDR3 DNA sequence: TGTGCCAGCAGCTCCACTACGGGGTCCCACGAGCAGTACTTC.

The genes are TRBV9 and TRBJ2-5, with D possibly matching TRBD2 (5 bases). This CDR3 is built from 15 residues. Trimming left V 4 bases short and J 7 bases short, with 20 bases between. Looked up from germline, CDR1 is SGDLS and CDR2 is YYNGEE. The CDR3 DNA follows: TGTGCCAGCAGCACCGCCTCGGCGGGTGGAGGGACCCAGTACTTC. Amino acid sequence: CASSTASAGGGTQYF.

The CDR3 bases are TGCGCCAGCAGCTTGGGAGGGGATGCTTTCTTT. It codes for CASSLGGDAFF. J is TRBJ1-1 and V is TRBV5-1, with D possibly being TRBD1 (5 bases). The CDR3 has 11 amino acids. Per the germline V gene, CDR1 is SGHRS and CDR2 is YFSETQ. V was clipped by 0 bases and J by 11 bases, with 8 bases between them. Supplemented by reference TRBV5-1 and TRBJ1-1, the full variable domain reads KAGVTQTPRYLIKTRGQQVTLSCSPISGHRSVSWYQQTPGQGLQFLFEYFSETQRNKGNFPGRFSGRQFSNSRSEMNVSTLELGDSALYLCASSLGGDAFFGQGTRLTVV.

This chain links TRBV7-9 with TRBJ1-1; possibly TRBD1 for D (6 bases). Trimming stripped 6 bases from V and 2 bases from J, with 7 bases between. The CDR3 has 12 amino acids. Germline assignment: CDR1 SEHNR and CDR2 FQNEAQ (reference sequence). CDR3 loop: CASRGGNTEAFF. CDR3 nucleotide sequence: TGTGCCAGCAGAGGGGGAAACACTGAAGCTTTCTTT.

This chain joins TRBV14 and TRBJ1-1, with D unresolved. V dropped 5 bases and J dropped 2 bases, with 9 bases sitting between them. CDR1 is SGHDN, CDR2 FVKESK, per germline. CDR3 length: 13 amino acids. Here the CDR3 DNA reads TGTGCCAGCAGCGGTGGGGTAAACACTGAAGCTTTCTTT. Translating gives CASSGGVNTEAFF.

The gene calls are TRBV3-1 (or the pseudogene TRBV3-2) and TRBJ1-2, with D perhaps matching TRBD1 (5 bases). Trimming left V 8 bases short and J 4 bases short, with 11 bases between. CDR3 length: 12 amino acids. CDR1 is LGHDT and CDR2 is YNNKEL in the germline V gene (reference sequence). This chain's CDR3 is CASRLGTYGYTF. The CDR3 DNA is TGTGCCAGCCGACTAGGGACCTATGGCTACACCTTC.

This clone was counted only a few times. The chain combines TRBV7-9 with TRBJ1-1; a weak D match, TRBD1 (5 bases). Looked up from germline, CDR1 is SEHNR and CDR2 is FQNEAQ (reference sequence). Trimming took 6 bases from V and 1 from J, leaving 9 bases between them. This CDR3 has 13 amino acids. The CDR3 sequence is CASRLTGNTEAFF. The CDR3 coding sequence is TGTGCCAGCAGACTAACAGGGAACACTGAAGCTTTCTTT.

The chain joins TRBV18 to TRBJ1-3; D is undetermined. Looked up from germline, CDR1 is KGHSH and CDR2 is LQKENI. Deletions cut 3 bases from V and 4 bases from J, with 10 bases between. CDR3 length equals 14 residues. The CDR3 bases are TGTGCCAGCTCACCTGAAGGGTGGGGAAACACCATATATTTT. Encoded protein: CASSPEGWGNTIYF.

The chain links TRBV15 to TRBJ2-5, with D perhaps TRBD1 (6 bases). CDR1 is LNHNV, CDR2 YYDKDF, per germline (reference sequence). The CDR3 sequence is 14 residues long. V was shortened by 3 bases and J by 2 bases, with 10 bases between the two germline ends. The CDR3 loop reads CATSSRRGQETQYF. In DNA, the CDR3 is TGTGCCACCAGCAGCCGCAGGGGTCAAGAGACCCAGTACTTC.

This clone was observed a handful of times. The genes are TRBV5-6 and TRBJ2-2, with D unclear. Trimming cost V 2 bases and J 4 bases, with 9 bases left between them. The CDR3 runs 14 residues. In germline, CDR1 is SGHDT, CDR2 YYEEEE. Here the CDR3 reads CASSLRVSTGELFF. The CDR3 coding sequence is TGTGCCAGCAGCTTACGGGTGAGCACCGGGGAGCTGTTTTTT.

The rearrangement joins TRBV20-1 to TRBJ2-1; D uncertain. CDR1 and CDR2 from the germline V gene are DFQATT and SNEGSKA (reference sequence). V lost 4 bases to trimming and J lost 8 bases, with 6 bases between them. The CDR3 sequence is 10 residues long. The CDR3 reads CSATSDEQFF. The CDR3 bases are TGCAGTGCTACCTCCGATGAGCAGTTCTTC.

The V call is TRBV9, the J call TRBJ1-1; D not resolved. V lost 0 bases and J 5 bases, leaving 11 bases between the germline ends. This CDR3 has 14 residues. Germline CDR1 and CDR2: SGDLS and YYNGEE. CDR3: CASSVATRATEAFF. CDR3 bases: TGTGCCAGCAGCGTAGCTACGAGGGCGACTGAAGCTTTCTTT. Variable domain in full (rest from reference TRBV9 and TRBJ1-1): DSGVTQTPKHLITATGQRVTLRCSPRSGDLSVYWYQQSLDQGLQFLIQYYNGEERAKGNILERFSAQQFPDLHSELNLSSLELGDSALYFCASSVATRATEAFFGQGTRLTVV.

This chain joins TRBV2 and TRBJ1-5, with D perhaps matching TRBD1 (6 bases). The CDR3 is 15 amino acids. The V end lost 3 bases, the J end lost 2 bases, and 11 bases lay between the germline ends. The germline V gene has CDR1 SNHLY and CDR2 FYNNEI. DNA of the CDR3: TGTGCCAGCAGTGATGGCAGGGGTGGCAATCAGCCCCAGCATTTT. Translating it yields CASSDGRGGNQPQHF.

This CDR3 is CASSQGPAPQETQYF. The DNA of the CDR3 is TGCGCCAGCAGCCAAGGTCCAGCCCCCCAAGAGACCCAGTACTTC. This rearrangement joins TRBV4-1 to TRBJ2-5; D gene unclear. Looked up from germline, CDR1 is MGHRA and CDR2 is YSYEKL. This CDR3 has 15 amino acids. Trimming left V 1 base short and J 1 base short, with 10 bases between.

V is TRBV7-3 and J is TRBJ2-5; D gene unclear. CDR1 is SGHTA, CDR2 FQGTGA, per germline. The CDR3 is made up of 14 amino acids. The V and J ends lost 2 bases and 3 bases respectively, with 10 bases between them. The CDR3 here is CASSLGNRKETQYF. The CDR3 DNA sequence: TGTGCCAGCAGCTTAGGAAATAGGAAAGAGACCCAGTACTTC.